A selection of T cell receptor beta chains follows, all from one sample in a study of control samples from healthy donors and cancer patients. Data came from immunoSEQ multiplex PCR; TCRdb stores just in-frame clones and leaves some out. The table includes fewer than 250,000 clones, approximately 90% detected once. What was sequenced was blood. These receptors all stem from a man aged 25-45 years in good health. The CDR3 runs from the conserved cysteine through the conserved F or W. Each record gives: J gene, V gene, D gene, clone size, CDR3 protein, CDR3 DNA. The D gene is left open where the match is weak. Expanded clones get a size class; other rows say once, few or many, or leave the size out.

J: TRBJ1-3; V: TRBV5-1; D: -; size: few; CDR3: CASSPDGHSGNTIYF; DNA: TGCGCCAGCAGCCCGGACGGACACTCTGGAAACACCATATATTTT
J: TRBJ2-3; V: TRBV4-2; D: TRBD2; size: -; CDR3: CASSQDGGGADTQYF; DNA: TGTGCCAGCAGCCAAGACGGCGGGGGGGCAGATACGCAGTATTTT
J: TRBJ1-2; V: TRBV7-9; D: -; size: -; CDR3: CASSLTQQGVDYGYTF; DNA: TGTGCCAGCAGCTTAACACAACAGGGTGTGGACTATGGCTACACCTTC
J: TRBJ2-7; V: TRBV6-1; D: TRBD1; size: -; CDR3: CASSEATGPHEQYF; DNA: TGTGCCAGCAGTGAAGCGACAGGGCCCCACGAGCAGTACTTC
J: TRBJ2-3; V: TRBV24-1; D: TRBD1; size: -; CDR3: CATSGHGAGGRTDTQYF; DNA: TGTGCCACCAGTGGGCACGGGGCAGGGGGCCGTACAGATACGCAGTATTTT
J: TRBJ1-5; V: TRBV19; D: -; size: -; CDR3: CASSVDRNNQPQHF; DNA: TGTGCCAGTAGTGTCGACAGAAACAATCAGCCCCAGCATTTT
J: TRBJ2-5; V: TRBV6-5; D: TRBD1; size: -; CDR3: CASSFRGRGHQETQYF; DNA: TGTGCCAGCAGTTTCCGGGGCAGGGGGCACCAAGAGACCCAGTACTTC
J: TRBJ1-1; V: TRBV5-1; D: -; size: -; CDR3: CASSFRPRQGLNTEAFF; DNA: TGCGCCAGCAGCTTTCGTCCAAGACAAGGCTTGAACACTGAAGCTTTCTTT
J: TRBJ1-3; V: TRBV27; D: -; size: -; CDR3: CASSSDSSGNTIYF; DNA: TGTGCCAGCAGTTCGGACAGCTCTGGAAACACCATATATTTT
J: TRBJ2-1; V: TRBV10-1; D: -; size: -; CDR3: CASADTYGLRGYNEQFF; DNA: TGCGCCAGCGCGGACACATACGGCCTCAGAGGTTACAATGAGCAGTTCTTC
J: TRBJ2-3; V: TRBV11-2; D: TRBD1; size: few; CDR3: CASSSRTGFTDTQYF; DNA: TGTGCCAGCAGCTCGCGGACAGGGTTCACAGATACGCAGTATTTT
J: TRBJ1-1; V: TRBV3-1/TRBV3-2; D: -; size: -; CDR3: CASSQGGLGAEAFF; DNA: TGTGCCAGCAGCCAAGGGGGCCTGGGCGCTGAAGCTTTCTTT
J: TRBJ1-4; V: TRBV4-1; D: TRBD1; size: once; CDR3: CASSKTGVGSGEKLFF; DNA: TGCGCCAGCAGCAAGACAGGGGTAGGGTCAGGGGAAAAACTGTTTTTT
J: TRBJ1-1; V: TRBV4-2; D: -; size: -; CDR3: CASSRSEAGESEAFF; DNA: TGTGCCAGCAGCCGTTCAGAGGCGGGGGAATCTGAAGCTTTCTTT
J: TRBJ1-1; V: TRBV4-1; D: -; size: once; CDR3: CASSQEPGREYTEAFF; DNA: TGCGCCAGCAGCCAAGAGCCCGGCAGGGAGTACACTGAAGCTTTCTTT
J: TRBJ1-1; V: TRBV12-5; D: -; size: -; CDR3: CASGYSGTEAFF; DNA: TGTGCTAGTGGTTATTCTGGGACTGAAGCTTTCTTT
J: TRBJ1-1; V: TRBV5-8; D: -; size: -; CDR3: CASSLVGEWSTEAFF; DNA: TGTGCCAGCAGCTTGGTGGGGGAATGGAGCACTGAAGCTTTCTTT
J: TRBJ1-4; V: TRBV6-5; D: TRBD1; size: once; CDR3: CASRKQGNHKKLFF; DNA: TGTGCCAGCAGGAAACAGGGGAATCACAAAAAACTGTTTTTT
J: TRBJ2-1; V: TRBV7-6; D: TRBD1; size: -; CDR3: CASSLPGQGRNEQFF; DNA: TGTGCCAGCAGCCTACCAGGACAGGGAAGAAACGAGCAGTTCTTC
J: TRBJ2-3; V: TRBV12-3/TRBV12-4; D: -; size: -; CDR3: CASHSAYTQYF; DNA: TGTGCCAGCCATTCAGCGTATACGCAGTATTTT
J: TRBJ1-3; V: TRBV19; D: TRBD1; size: -; CDR3: CASIQGAAGNTIYF; DNA: TGTGCCAGTATTCAGGGGGCGGCTGGAAACACCATATATTTT
J: TRBJ1-5; V: TRBV20-1; D: -; size: -; CDR3: CSASGGQPQHF; DNA: TGCAGTGCCTCCGGAGGGCAGCCCCAGCATTTT
J: TRBJ1-5; V: TRBV24-1; D: TRBD1; size: -; CDR3: CATSDAGQGAAQPQHF; DNA: TGTGCCACCAGTGATGCCGGACAGGGGGCCGCTCAGCCCCAGCATTTT
J: TRBJ2-3; V: TRBV3-1/TRBV3-2; D: -; size: few; CDR3: CASSHERTFLFPDTQYF; DNA: TGTGCCAGCAGCCACGAAAGAACATTCCTATTCCCAGATACGCAGTATTTT
J: TRBJ2-7; V: TRBV2; D: TRBD2; size: -; CDR3: CASRSTSGAYEQYF; DNA: TGTGCCAGCAGGTCGACTAGCGGGGCCTACGAGCAGTACTTC
J: TRBJ2-1; V: TRBV2; D: -; size: -; CDR3: CASSELGGQWSYNEQFF; DNA: TGTGCCAGCAGTGAATTGGGGGGACAGTGGTCCTACAATGAGCAGTTCTTC
J: TRBJ1-1; V: TRBV2; D: TRBD1; size: -; CDR3: CASSEAYTRQGQAFF; DNA: TGTGCCAGCAGTGAAGCATATACGAGACAGGGGCAAGCTTTCTTT
J: TRBJ1-3; V: TRBV11-3; D: -; size: -; CDR3: CASSFDDLGNTIYF; DNA: TGTGCCAGCAGCTTCGATGATCTTGGAAACACCATATATTTT
J: TRBJ2-7; V: TRBV2; D: -; size: -; CDR3: CASRLTSHEQYF; DNA: TGTGCCAGCAGGCTTACTAGCCACGAGCAGTACTTC
J: TRBJ1-2; V: TRBV6-5; D: TRBD1; size: -; CDR3: CASSYSGQGGYGYTF; DNA: TGTGCCAGCAGTTACTCCGGGCAGGGGGGATATGGCTACACCTTC
J: TRBJ1-1; V: TRBV5-6; D: -; size: -; CDR3: CASSPLGGAIYTEAFF; DNA: TGTGCCAGCAGCCCGCTCGGGGGGGCTATATACACTGAAGCTTTCTTT